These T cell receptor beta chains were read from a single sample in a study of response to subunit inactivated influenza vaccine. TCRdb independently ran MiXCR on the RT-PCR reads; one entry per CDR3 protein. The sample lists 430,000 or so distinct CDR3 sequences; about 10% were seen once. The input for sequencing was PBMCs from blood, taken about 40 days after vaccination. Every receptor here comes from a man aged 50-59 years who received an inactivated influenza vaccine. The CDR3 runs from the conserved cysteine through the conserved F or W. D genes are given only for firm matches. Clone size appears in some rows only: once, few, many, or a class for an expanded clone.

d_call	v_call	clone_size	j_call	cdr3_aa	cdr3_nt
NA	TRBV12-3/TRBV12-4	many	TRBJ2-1	CASSPTIAVVGNEQFF	TGTGCCAGCAGTCCCACCATAGCGGTTGTTGGCAATGAGCAGTTCTTC
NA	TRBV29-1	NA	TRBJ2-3	CSVEERGRTDTQYF	TGCAGCGTTGAAGAGCGGGGACGCACAGATACGCAGTATTTT
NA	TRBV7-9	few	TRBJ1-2	CASAMVDRYTF	TGTGCCAGTGCGATGGTAGATCGCTACACCTTC
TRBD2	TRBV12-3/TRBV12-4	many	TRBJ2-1	CASSFREGLREQFF	TGTGCCAGCAGTTTCCGGGAGGGCCTTAGGGAGCAGTTCTTC
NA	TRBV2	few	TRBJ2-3	CASSEQVGVTDTQYF	TGTGCCAGCAGTGAACAAGTGGGGGTCACAGATACGCAGTATTTT
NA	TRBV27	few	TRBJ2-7	CASSLNLSPTPQYF	TGTGCCAGCAGTTTAAACCTCTCCCCAACTCCGCAGTACTTC
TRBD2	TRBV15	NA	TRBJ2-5	CATSRLAGGQETQYF	TGTGCCACCAGCAGACTAGCGGGAGGCCAAGAGACCCAGTACTTC
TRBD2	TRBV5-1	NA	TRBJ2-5	CASSLEAGGETQYF	TGCGCCAGCAGCTTGGAGGCGGGGGGAGAGACCCAGTACTTC
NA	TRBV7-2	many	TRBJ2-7	CASSLAEGTYEQYF	TGTGCCAGCAGCTTAGCCGAGGGAACCTACGAGCAGTACTTC
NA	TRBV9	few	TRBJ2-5	CASSVGSRGQETQYF	TGTGCCAGCAGCGTAGGGAGTAGGGGCCAAGAGACCCAGTACTTC
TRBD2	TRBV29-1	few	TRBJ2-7	CSVEFPSGQTYEQYF	TGCAGCGTTGAATTCCCTAGCGGGCAGACCTACGAGCAGTACTTC
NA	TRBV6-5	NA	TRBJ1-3	CASSYSRPARSGNTIYF	TGTGCCAGCAGTTACTCTAGGCCGGCCCGCTCTGGAAACACCATATATTTT
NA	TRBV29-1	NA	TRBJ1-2	CSVPTDSNYGYTF	TGCAGCGTTCCGACAGATTCTAACTATGGCTACACCTTC
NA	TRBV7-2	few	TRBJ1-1	CASSPKVTVNTEAFF	TGTGCCAGCAGCCCAAAGGTGACAGTTAACACTGAAGCTTTCTTT
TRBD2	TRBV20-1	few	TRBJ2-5	CSARGTSGRAWETQYF	TGCAGTGCTAGAGGGACTAGCGGGAGGGCCTGGGAGACCCAGTACTTC
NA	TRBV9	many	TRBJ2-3	CASSVEVNTDTQYF	TGTGCCAGCAGCGTAGAGGTCAACACAGATACGCAGTATTTT
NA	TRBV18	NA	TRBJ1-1	CASSPLAVMNTEAFF	TGTGCCAGCTCACCACTTGCAGTTATGAACACTGAAGCTTTCTTT
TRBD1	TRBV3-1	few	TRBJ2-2	CASNRGTNTGELFF	TGTGCCAGCAACAGGGGGACGAACACCGGGGAGCTGTTTTTT
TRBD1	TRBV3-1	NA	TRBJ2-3	CASSQAGDRGTDTQYF	TGTGCCAGCAGCCAAGCCGGGGACAGGGGCACAGATACGCAGTATTTT
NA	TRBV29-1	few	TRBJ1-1	CSVEDRTEAFF	TGCAGCGTTGAAGACCGGACAGAAGCTTTCTTT
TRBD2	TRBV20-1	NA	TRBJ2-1	CSARMGGGYNEQFF	TGCAGTGCTAGGATGGGCGGGGGGTACAATGAGCAGTTCTTC
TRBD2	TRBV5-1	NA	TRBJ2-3	CASSWGLAGRDTQYF	TGCGCCAGCAGCTGGGGACTAGCGGGAAGGGATACGCAGTATTTT
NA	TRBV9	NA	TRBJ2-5	CASSTDRETQYF	TGTGCCAGCAGCACAGACAGAGAGACCCAGTACTTC
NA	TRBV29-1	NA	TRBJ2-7	CSVVDSISYEQYF	TGCAGCGTTGTGGACAGTATTAGCTACGAGCAGTACTTC
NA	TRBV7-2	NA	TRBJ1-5	CASSGVINQPQHF	TGTGCCAGCAGCGGAGTAATCAATCAGCCCCAGCATTTT
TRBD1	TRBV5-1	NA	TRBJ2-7	CASSLEGATYEQYF	TGCGCCAGCAGCTTGGAGGGGGCAACGTATGAGCAGTACTTC
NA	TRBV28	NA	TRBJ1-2	CASNRLGGYTF	TGTGCCAGCAACCGACTAGGGGGCTACACCTTC
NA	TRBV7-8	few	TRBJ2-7	CASSLVIHEQYF	TGTGCCAGCAGCTTAGTCATCCACGAGCAGTACTTC
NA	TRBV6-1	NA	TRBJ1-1	CASSAGIMRATEAFF	TGTGCCAGCAGCGCGGGCATTATGCGAGCCACTGAAGCTTTCTTT
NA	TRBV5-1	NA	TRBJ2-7	CASTTQGVGEQYF	TGCGCCAGCACCACACAGGGAGTCGGCGAGCAGTACTTC
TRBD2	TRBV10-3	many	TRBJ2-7	CAISASGSYEQYF	TGTGCCATCTCCGCTAGCGGGTCCTACGAGCAGTACTTC
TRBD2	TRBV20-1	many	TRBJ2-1	CSARAPGGPNEQFF	TGCAGTGCTAGAGCCCCGGGAGGGCCGAATGAGCAGTTCTTC
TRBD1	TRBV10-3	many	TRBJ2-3	CAISATGSTDTQYF	TGTGCCATCAGTGCGACAGGGAGCACAGATACGCAGTATTTT
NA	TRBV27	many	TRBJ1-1	CASSLIRGPEAFF	TGTGCCAGCAGTTTAATAAGGGGACCTGAAGCTTTCTTT
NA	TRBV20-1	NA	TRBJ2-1	CSARVYRDSNEQFF	TGCAGTGCTAGAGTCTACCGGGACTCCAATGAGCAGTTCTTC
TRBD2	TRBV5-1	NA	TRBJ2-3	CASGSIAGGNTDTQYF	TGCGCCAGCGGTTCGATAGCGGGGGGGAACACAGATACGCAGTATTTT
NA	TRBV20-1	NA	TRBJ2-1	CSARSFLGSEGNEQFF	TGCAGTGCTAGATCCTTTCTCGGGAGCGAGGGCAATGAGCAGTTCTTC
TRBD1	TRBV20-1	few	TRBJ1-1	CSARFQGANTEAFF	TGCAGTGCTAGGTTCCAGGGGGCGAACACTGAAGCTTTCTTT
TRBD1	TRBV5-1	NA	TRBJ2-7	CASSPGTGDLNEQYF	TGCGCCAGCAGCCCGGGGACAGGGGACCTCAACGAGCAGTACTTC
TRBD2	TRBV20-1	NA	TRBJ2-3	CSASRLAGGFTDTQYF	TGCAGTGCTAGTAGACTAGCGGGGGGTTTCACAGATACGCAGTATTTT
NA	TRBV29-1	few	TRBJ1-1	CSVYMGTEAFF	TGCAGCGTTTACATGGGCACTGAAGCTTTCTTT
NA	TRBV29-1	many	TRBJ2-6	CSVPYQGSGANVLTF	TGCAGCGTCCCCTATCAGGGATCTGGGGCCAACGTCCTGACTTTC
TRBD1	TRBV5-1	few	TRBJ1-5	CASSLEPGGASGQPQHF	TGCGCCAGCAGCTTGGAGCCAGGGGGCGCGTCCGGACAGCCCCAGCATTTT